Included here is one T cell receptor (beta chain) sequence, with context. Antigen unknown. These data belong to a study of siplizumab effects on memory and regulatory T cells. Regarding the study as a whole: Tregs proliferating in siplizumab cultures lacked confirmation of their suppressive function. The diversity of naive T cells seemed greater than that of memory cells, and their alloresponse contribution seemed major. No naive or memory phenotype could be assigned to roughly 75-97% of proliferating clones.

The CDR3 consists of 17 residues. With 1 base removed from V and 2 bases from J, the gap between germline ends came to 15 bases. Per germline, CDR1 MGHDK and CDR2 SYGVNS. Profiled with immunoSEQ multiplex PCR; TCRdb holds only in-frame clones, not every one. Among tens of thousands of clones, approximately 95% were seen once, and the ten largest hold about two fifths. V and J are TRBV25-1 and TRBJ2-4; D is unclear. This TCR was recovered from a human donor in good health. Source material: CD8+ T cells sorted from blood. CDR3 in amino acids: CASSESASQRTKNIQYF. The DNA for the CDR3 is TGTGCCAGCAGTGAATCGGCGTCCCAGAGGACCAAAAACATTCAGTACTTC.